A selection of T cell receptor beta chains follows, all from one sample in a study of radiotherapy plus CTLA-4 blockade in lung cancer. Using immunoSEQ multiplex PCR, the repertoire was profiled, and TCRdb retains in-frame clones only, with some absent. The sample shows approximately 60,000 clones, around 80% of them seen only once. The sample in question was peripheral blood, obtained from a patient treated with radiotherapy plus ipilimumab. The source of these receptors is a human donor with non-small cell lung cancer whose response to radiotherapy plus ipilimumab could not be evaluated. Each CDR3 is given with its conserved first and last residue. A D gene is named only where the DNA matches it firmly. Some rows mark clone size as missing; the rest say once, few, many or name a class of expanded clone.

d_gene	j_gene	abundance	v_gene	CDR3nt	CDR3aa
TRBD2	TRBJ2-3	NA	TRBV7-9	TGTGCCAGCTCCGGAGGCGGGACTAGCGGATATACGCAGTATTTT	CASSGGGTSGYTQYF
NA	TRBJ2-1	NA	TRBV9	TGTGCCAGCAGCACTCGTCCCCAGGGGGGTTCATACTCCTACAATGAGCAGTTCTTC	CASSTRPQGGSYSYNEQFF
NA	TRBJ1-4	NA	TRBV7-2	TGTGCCAGCAGCTCGGGACTGCCGGAGGGTAATGAAAAACTGTTTTTT	CASSSGLPEGNEKLFF
TRBD1	TRBJ1-2	NA	TRBV7-2	TGTGCCAGCAGCTTATGGGACAGGGGGCCGGGTGGCTACACCTTC	CASSLWDRGPGGYTF
TRBD1	TRBJ1-2	NA	TRBV5-6	TGTGCCAGCAGCCCGGACAGGGCCGGTGGCTACACCTTC	CASSPDRAGGYTF
NA	TRBJ1-2	NA	TRBV6-1	TGTGCCAGCAGTGAAACAGGCAAAGCTAACTATGGCTACACCTTC	CASSETGKANYGYTF
NA	TRBJ2-5	once	TRBV28	TGTGCCAGCAGACCGATGACTAGACTGAAAGAGACCCAGTACTTC	CASRPMTRLKETQYF
NA	TRBJ1-5	once	TRBV10-3	TGTGCCATCAGTGAGTCGGGAGGCAATCAGCCCCAGCATTTT	CAISESGGNQPQHF
NA	TRBJ1-2	NA	TRBV10-2	TGCGCCACCTCCTGGGAGGAAGGACCTAACTATGGCTACACCTTC	CATSWEEGPNYGYTF
NA	TRBJ1-2	NA	TRBV4-2	TGTGCCAGCAGCCAGGCGATTGGGGGCGGAAGCTATGGCTACACCTTC	CASSQAIGGGSYGYTF
NA	TRBJ2-3	NA	TRBV7-9	TGTGCCAGCAGCTCTACTACAATTGGCCGGTCAGATACGCAGTATTTT	CASSSTTIGRSDTQYF
TRBD1	TRBJ1-6	NA	TRBV27	TGTGCCAGCAGTTACACGACAGGGACAAATTCACCCCTCCACTTT	CASSYTTGTNSPLHF
NA	TRBJ2-7	NA	TRBV7-2	TGTGCCAGCAGCTTGGGGGCGGGGGCCTACGAGCAGTACTTC	CASSLGAGAYEQYF
NA	TRBJ2-2	NA	TRBV6-4	TGTGCCAGCCGCAGACAGGCGGTCGGTGGGGAGCTGTTTTTT	CASRRQAVGGELFF
TRBD1	TRBJ2-7	NA	TRBV10-3	TGTGCCATCAGTTACACCGGGACAGGGGACTACGAGCAGTACTTC	CAISYTGTGDYEQYF
NA	TRBJ2-7	NA	TRBV27	TGTGCCAGCAGGAACGGCCGGGGGTTAACGGACGAGCAGTACTTC	CASRNGRGLTDEQYF
NA	TRBJ1-4	few	TRBV4-1	TGCGCCAGCAGCCCGTACGCCGAGAATGAAAAACTGTTTTTT	CASSPYAENEKLFF
TRBD1	TRBJ2-5	NA	TRBV19	TGTGCCAGTAGTGGCTCGGGACAGTACCAAGAGACCCAGTACTTC	CASSGSGQYQETQYF
TRBD2	TRBJ2-1	NA	TRBV6-1	TGTGCCAGCCGGACTAGCGGATACAATGAGCAGTTCTTC	CASRTSGYNEQFF
TRBD2	TRBJ2-3	NA	TRBV15	TGTGCCACCAGCAGAGCCAGCGGGAGAAGCACAGATACGCAGTATTTT	CATSRASGRSTDTQYF